This TCR beta chain emerged from a study of CD4 T cells in relation to SARS-CoV-2 and coronaviruses. CDR1 is SGHDT and CDR2 is YYEEEE in the germline V gene. Losses at the gene ends were 7 bases for V and 0 bases for J; bases not matched to a gene: 8. The CDR3 extends over 15 amino acids. CD4+ T cells from unexposed donors were obtained before the COVID-19 pandemic (2011-2018). Only in-frame clones appear in the TCRdb table, and some are missing; sequencing was by immunoSEQ multiplex PCR. The table lists 60,000 to 65,000 clones, about 94% of them singletons, with roughly 0.14% in the top ten. The source is a human donor in good health. This chain uses TRBV5-6 with TRBJ1-1; TRBD1 matches 8 bases. Specimen: naive CD4+ T cells from PBMCs. Described subset: naive CD4+ T cells isolated by negative enrichment. CDR3 DNA sequence: TGTGCCAGCGAATCTCTGGACAGGGTGAACACTGAAGCTTTCTTT. It specifies CASESLDRVNTEAFF.